The source of this T cell receptor (beta chain) is a study of T cell responses to AZD1222 COVID-19 vaccine. The data were produced by immunoSEQ multiplex PCR, yet TCRdb's version contains in-frame clones alone and is incomplete. The top ten clones hold about 4.1% of a sample with 120,000 or so clones, about 92% of them seen once. The V gene's germline CDR1 is MDHEN and CDR2 SYDVKM. V was trimmed by 7 bases and J by 2 bases, leaving 12 bases between them. The CDR3 has 13 residues. Sequencing was performed on peripheral blood, taken on day 0 of MenACWY control vaccination. This TCR was sampled from an adult in good health. The rearrangement joins TRBV28 to TRBJ2-7; maybe TRBD1 (6 bases). The CDR3 DNA reads TGTGCCAGCACCGAAGGACAGACCTACGAGCAGTACTTC. It encodes CASTEGQTYEQYF.